This TCR beta chain was retrieved from a study of blood T cell repertoires in COVID-19. The germline V gene encodes CDR1 DFQATT and CDR2 SNEGSKA (reference sequence). V was cut by 3 bases and J by 8 bases, with 13 bases left in between. The CDR3 length is 12 residues. Some clones are missing from TCRdb's copy, which holds only in-frame ones; the method was immunoSEQ multiplex PCR. The table shows under 60,000 clones, with 85% occurring only once. This sequence joins TRBV20-1 and TRBJ1-2; weak D call: TRBD1 (5 bases). The sequencing sample was made of peripheral blood. The clonotype comes from a human donor in a cohort sampled during active COVID-19. As DNA, the CDR3 is TGCAGTGCTAGTTGGCAGGGAAAGGGCTACACCTTC. It translates to CSASWQGKGYTF.